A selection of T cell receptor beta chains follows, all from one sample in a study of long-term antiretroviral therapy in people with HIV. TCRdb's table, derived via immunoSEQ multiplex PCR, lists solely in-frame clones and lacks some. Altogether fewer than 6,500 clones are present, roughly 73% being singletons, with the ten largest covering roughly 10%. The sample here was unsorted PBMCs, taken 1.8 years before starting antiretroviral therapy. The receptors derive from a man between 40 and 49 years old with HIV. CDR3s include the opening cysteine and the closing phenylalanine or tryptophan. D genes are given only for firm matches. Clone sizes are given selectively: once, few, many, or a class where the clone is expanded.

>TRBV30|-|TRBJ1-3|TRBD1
CAWSVPGTAGGTIYF
TGTGCCTGGAGTGTACCCGGGACAGCGGGAGGCACCATATATTTT
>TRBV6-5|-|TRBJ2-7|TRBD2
CASSYRGAGSYEQYF
TGTGCCAGCAGTTACAGGGGAGCGGGGTCCTACGAGCAGTACTTC
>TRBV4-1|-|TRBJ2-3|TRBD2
CASSQSGSASTDTQYF
TGCGCCAGCAGCCAGAGCGGGAGTGCTAGCACAGATACGCAGTATTTT
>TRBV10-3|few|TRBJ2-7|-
CATRRDISYEQYF
TGTGCCACCAGACGGGACATCTCCTACGAGCAGTACTTC
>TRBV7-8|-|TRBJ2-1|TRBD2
CASSFSPSGRADEQFF
TGTGCCAGCAGCTTCTCCCCTAGCGGGAGGGCCGATGAGCAGTTCTTC
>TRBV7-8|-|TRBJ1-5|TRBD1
CASSTGGRQPQHF
TGTGCCAGCTCAACAGGGGGCAGACAGCCCCAGCATTTT
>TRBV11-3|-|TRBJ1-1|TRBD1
CASSLVRDSRAFF
TGTGCCAGCAGCTTAGTACGGGACAGTAGGGCTTTCTTT
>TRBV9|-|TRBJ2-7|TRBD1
CASSVGGTAYEQYF
TGTGCCAGCAGCGTAGGTGGGACAGCCTACGAGCAGTACTTC
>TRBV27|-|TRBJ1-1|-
CASSLAGSPFNEAFF
TGTGCCAGCAGTTTGGCAGGGTCGCCTTTTAATGAAGCTTTCTTT
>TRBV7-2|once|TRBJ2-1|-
CASSFYRVVYNEQFF
TGTGCCAGCAGCTTTTATAGGGTAGTGTACAATGAGCAGTTCTTC
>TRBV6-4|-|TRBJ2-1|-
CASSDGGVTYNEQFF
TGTGCCAGCAGTGACGGCGGGGTCACGTACAATGAGCAGTTCTTC
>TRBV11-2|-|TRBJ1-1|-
CASSSPLAANTEAFF
TGTGCCAGCAGCTCCCCCCTTGCAGCGAACACTGAAGCTTTCTTT
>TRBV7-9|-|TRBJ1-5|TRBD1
CASSRGQGEFGNQPQHF
TGTGCCAGCAGCAGAGGACAGGGGGAGTTTGGAAATCAGCCCCAGCATTTT
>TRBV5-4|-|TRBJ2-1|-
CASNMVTKDEQFF
TGTGCCAGCAACATGGTGACTAAGGATGAGCAGTTCTTC
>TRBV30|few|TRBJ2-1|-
CAWDHGNEQFF
TGTGCCTGGGACCACGGGAATGAGCAGTTCTTC
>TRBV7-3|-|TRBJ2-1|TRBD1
CASSSWTGGKNEQFF
TGTGCCAGCAGCTCCTGGACAGGGGGGAAGAATGAGCAGTTCTTC
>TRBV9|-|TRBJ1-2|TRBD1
CASSLAPGQGARGYTF
TGTGCCAGCAGCCTAGCTCCGGGACAGGGGGCGCGTGGCTACACCTTC
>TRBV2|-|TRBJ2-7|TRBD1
CASSYDSQGAGEQYF
TGTGCCAGCAGTTACGACTCTCAGGGGGCGGGCGAGCAGTACTTC
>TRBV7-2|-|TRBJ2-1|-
CASSLVGNEQFF
TGTGCCAGCAGCTTGGTGGGAAATGAGCAGTTCTTC
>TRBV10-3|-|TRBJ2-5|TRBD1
CAIGNDDRDETQYF
TGTGCCATCGGCAATGATGACAGGGACGAGACCCAGTACTTC
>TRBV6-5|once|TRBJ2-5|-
CASSYSGAETQYF
TGTGCCAGCAGTTACTCCGGGGCAGAGACCCAGTACTTC
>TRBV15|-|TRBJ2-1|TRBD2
CATSGLAGGATYNEQFF
TGTGCCACCAGCGGACTAGCGGGAGGGGCAACCTACAATGAGCAGTTCTTC
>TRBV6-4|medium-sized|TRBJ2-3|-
CASSEFSGVADTQYF
TGTGCCAGCAGTGAGTTTAGCGGAGTGGCAGATACGCAGTATTTT
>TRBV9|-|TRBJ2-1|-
CASSVEGGLYNEQFF
TGTGCCAGCAGCGTAGAGGGCGGACTCTACAATGAGCAGTTCTTC
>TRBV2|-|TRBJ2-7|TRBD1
CANKARDREEQYF
TGTGCCAACAAAGCCCGGGACAGAGAAGAGCAGTACTTC